The sequence of this TCR beta chain was determined in a study of T cell responses to AZD1222 COVID-19 vaccine. Looking at the study overall: Analysis merged second doses at about 4 or about 12 weeks. Study-level results: Repertoires were sampled only after the peak T cell response. Baseline serology detected seropositivity in only a handful of AZD1222 recipients. Donors in the cohort were predominantly white British and more often female, and clonal diversity was possibly underestimated.

The ends lost 7 bases at V and 0 bases at J; junction bases unmatched: 3. CDR3 size: 14 residues. Germline assignment: CDR1 SQVTM and CDR2 ANQGSEA. Of note for this clone: Its antigen remains unidentified.

Profiled with immunoSEQ multiplex PCR; TCRdb holds only in-frame clones, not every one. The sample holds about 140,000 clones, more than 75% seen once. V is TRBV29-1 and J is TRBJ1-4; 9 nucleotides line up with TRBD1. Sequenced material: peripheral blood, taken on day 0 of AZD1222 vaccination. This TCR derives from an adult in good health. This CDR3 is CSADRGSTNEKLFF. In DNA, the CDR3 is TGCAGCGCGGACAGGGGCTCAACTAATGAAAAACTGTTTTTT. Full variable domain (rest looked up from reference TRBV29-1 and TRBJ1-4): SAVISQKPSRDICQRGTSLTIQCQVDSQVTMMFWYRQQPGQSLTLIATANQGSEATYESGFVIDKFPISRPNLTFSTLTVSNMSPEDSSIYLCSADRGSTNEKLFFGSGTQLSVL.